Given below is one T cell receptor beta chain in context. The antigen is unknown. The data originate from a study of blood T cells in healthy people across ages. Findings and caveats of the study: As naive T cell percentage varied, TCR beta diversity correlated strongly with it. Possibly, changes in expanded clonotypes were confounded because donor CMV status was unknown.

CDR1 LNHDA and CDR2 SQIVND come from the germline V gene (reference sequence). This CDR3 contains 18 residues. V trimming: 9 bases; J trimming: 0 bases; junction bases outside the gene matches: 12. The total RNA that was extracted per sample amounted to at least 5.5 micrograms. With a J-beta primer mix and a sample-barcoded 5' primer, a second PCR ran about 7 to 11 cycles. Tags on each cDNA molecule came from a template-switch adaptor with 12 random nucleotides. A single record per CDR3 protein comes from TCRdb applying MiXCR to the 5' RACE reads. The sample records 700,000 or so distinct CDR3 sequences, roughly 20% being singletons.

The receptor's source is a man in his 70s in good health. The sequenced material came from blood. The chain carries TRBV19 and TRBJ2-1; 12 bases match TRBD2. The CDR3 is CASTSRLAGGGSYNEQFF. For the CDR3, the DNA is TGTGCCAGCACCTCACGGCTAGCGGGAGGGGGCTCCTACAATGAGCAGTTCTTC.